This T cell receptor beta chain was observed in a study of beta chain features in type 1 diabetes (dated by TCRdb to 2016 to 2019). At the level of the whole study: Mean age, gender distribution, total cell number and subset yield were not different between patients and healthy donors. A total of some 110 million sorted cells were examined across all samples, and a strong correlation was observed between cell number per subset and RNA yield. The study compared TCRB repertoires of sorted circulating CD4+ T cell subsets between recently diagnosed type 1 diabetes patients and matched healthy donors. Whereas all 28 donors provided naive and central memory subsets, regulatory and stem cell-like memory subsets were isolated from just 8 patients and roughly eight healthy donors. General conclusions and limits of the study: Sequencing cDNA rather than genomic DNA could over-represent highly expressing activated cells, although activation and CD3 levels did not differ between groups. Because the HLA sub-analyses included only small numbers of individuals, any influence of HLA type on TCRB rearrangement was left unresolved. Patients with type 1 diabetes made fewer insertions and deleted more nucleotides at VDJ recombination sites, implying thymic rearrangement abnormalities. In all four CD4+ subsets, TCRB CDR3 length was moderately but significantly shorter in type 1 diabetes patients. Naive, central memory and regulatory TCRB repertoires appeared more similar among patients than among healthy donors. PCR might favor shorter templates, but patient and control samples were amplified and corrected together, so any skew would affect both groups equally.

From each donor, a single peripheral blood sample of approximately 120 mL on average was drawn into heparinised tubes. Naive, central memory, regulatory and stem cell-like memory CD4+ T cells were sorted on a BD FACSAria II using a panel including CD45RO, CCR7, CD25, CD127, CD95 and CD27. A purity above 95% was achieved for all sorted populations. Right away, PBMCs were isolated by Lymphoprep density gradient centrifugation and were stained directly, with no culture step. So that batch effects would be minimized, each experiment stained and sorted samples in pairs, pairing one healthy donor with one patient. In regard to this clone: Its binding antigen is unknown. Qualities for individual bases were not recorded, and no much larger clone is one base off.

From a lookup of the germline V gene (reference sequence), CDR1 and CDR2 are SGHNT and YYREEE. Its CDR3 holds 13 amino acids, cysteine through phenylalanine. Of all the DNA, just the CDR3 is kept, 39 bases in frame from base 1. Trimming takes 2 bases from V and 4 bases from J, and the germline ends sit 9 bases apart. The High Capacity cDNA Reverse Transcription Kit was used to reverse transcribe all of the isolated RNA, meaning that expressed TCRB transcripts were what got sequenced. Naive, central memory and regulatory T cell samples underwent deep immunoSEQ sequencing, averaging around 4 million total reads per sample. Sorted cells were lysed in RLT buffer and RNA was extracted with DNase-treated RNeasy Micro or Mini kits, depending on cell number. To prevent cross-contamination, every cell subset was processed on its own, while patient and healthy donor samples were processed together. The immunoSEQ multiplex PCR was used to amplify TCRB sequences from cDNA, yielding 87-bp fragments that span the CDR3 region. The amplicons were sequenced using the Illumina HiSeq platform. The original methods were these. Synthetic template baselines were used to correct PCR bias computationally, reads within Hamming distance 2 were collapsed, and singletons that could not be merged were discarded. Reads were aligned to IMGT to assign V, D and J genes, CDR3 length, and insertions or deletions at six rearrangement sites. Clonotype counts were normalized to sorted cell number within each subset before computing true diversity and Gini coefficients with the tcR R package. The overlap coefficient, calculated on TCRB nucleotide sequences, was used to measure repertoire sharing. Out-of-frame TCRB sequences from naive cells were analyzed to stand in for the pre-selection repertoire. The source is immuneACCESS, and TCRdb retained only in-frame sequences with V and J called. Part of the clones is not carried over; for the studies checked, unresolved V genes explain less than half of this, and the remainder is unexplained. The D gene and trimming were derived from the DNA, and the V and J assignments and clone size from that table. The sample profile shows around 430,000 clones; approximately 31% of them were found once. The ten largest clonotypes hold 0.05% to 0.065% of the sample.

The rearranged segments are TRBV5-4 and TRBJ2-5; TRBD1 is perhaps the D gene, given 5 matching bases. Sequenced material: naive CD4+ T cells from blood. The intended sense of this specimen's cell subset or site label: true naive CD4+ T cells. The source of this sequence is a man between 18 and 35 years old in good health. The DNA sequence is as follows: TGTGCCAGCAGCTTCTTCGACAGAGAGACCCAGTACTTC. It is translated as CASSFFDRETQYF.